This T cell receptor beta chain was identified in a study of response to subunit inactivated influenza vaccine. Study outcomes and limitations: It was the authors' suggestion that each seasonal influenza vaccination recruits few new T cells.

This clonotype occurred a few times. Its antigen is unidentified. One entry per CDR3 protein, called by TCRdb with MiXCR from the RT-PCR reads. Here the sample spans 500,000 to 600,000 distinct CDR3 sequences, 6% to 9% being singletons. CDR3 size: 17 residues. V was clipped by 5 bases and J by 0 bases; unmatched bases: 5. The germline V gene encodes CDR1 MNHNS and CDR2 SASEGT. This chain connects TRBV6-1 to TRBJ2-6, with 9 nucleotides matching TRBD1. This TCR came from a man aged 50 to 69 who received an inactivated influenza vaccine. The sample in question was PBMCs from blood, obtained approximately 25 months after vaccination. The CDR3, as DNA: TGTGCCAGCAGTACGACAGGGGGGATCTCTGGGGCCAACGTCCTGACTTTC. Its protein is CASSTTGGISGANVLTF.